These T cell receptor beta chains were read from a single sample in a study of cytomegalovirus exposure and HLA in healthy donors. Some clones are missing from TCRdb's copy, which holds only in-frame ones; the method was immunoSEQ multiplex PCR. The sample has 170,000 or so clones, 85% seen once. What was sequenced was PBMCs. These receptors were taken from a man aged 18 to 29 in good health and CMV-seropositive. CDR3s include the opening cysteine and the closing phenylalanine or tryptophan. The D gene is left open where the match is weak. Size tells how often a clone was seen (once, few, many) or the class of an expanded clone, and some rows leave it out.

clone_size: many
j_call: TRBJ2-3
d_call: .
v_call: TRBV7-3
cdr3_aa: CASSLGVPDTQYF
cdr3_nt: TGTGCCAGCAGCCTCGGGGTCCCGGATACGCAGTATTTT

clone_size: .
j_call: TRBJ1-1
d_call: .
v_call: TRBV6-1
cdr3_aa: CASSETRTEAFF
cdr3_nt: TGTGCCAGCAGTGAAACGAGGACTGAAGCTTTCTTT

clone_size: once
j_call: TRBJ1-3
d_call: .
v_call: TRBV6-1
cdr3_aa: CASSALRSGNTIYF
cdr3_nt: TGTGCCAGCAGTGCCCTTAGGAGCGGAAACACCATATATTTT

clone_size: .
j_call: TRBJ2-1
d_call: TRBD1
v_call: TRBV6-5
cdr3_aa: CASARQGTYNEQFF
cdr3_nt: TGTGCCAGCGCCCGACAGGGAACCTACAATGAGCAGTTCTTC

clone_size: .
j_call: TRBJ1-3
d_call: TRBD1
v_call: TRBV4-1
cdr3_aa: CASAIDRAGNTIYF
cdr3_nt: TGCGCCAGCGCCATAGACAGGGCTGGAAACACCATATATTTT

clone_size: .
j_call: TRBJ2-3
d_call: TRBD2
v_call: TRBV4-1
cdr3_aa: CASSQGQWASGRRSTDTQYF
cdr3_nt: TGCGCCAGCAGCCAAGGACAATGGGCTAGCGGGAGACGGAGCACAGATACGCAGTATTTT

clone_size: .
j_call: TRBJ2-3
d_call: .
v_call: TRBV10-2
cdr3_aa: CASSDWQGNSDTQYF
cdr3_nt: TGCGCCAGCAGTGATTGGCAGGGGAACTCAGATACGCAGTATTTT

clone_size: .
j_call: TRBJ1-5
d_call: .
v_call: TRBV6-5
cdr3_aa: CASSGRGAGNQPQHF
cdr3_nt: TGTGCCAGCAGCGGGAGGGGCGCGGGCAATCAGCCCCAGCATTTT

clone_size: .
j_call: TRBJ2-7
d_call: TRBD1
v_call: TRBV28
cdr3_aa: CASSQGQGCYF
cdr3_nt: TGTGCCAGCAGTCAAGGACAGGGGTGTTACTTC

clone_size: once
j_call: TRBJ1-5
d_call: TRBD1
v_call: TRBV6-6
cdr3_aa: CASSTQGADQPQHF
cdr3_nt: TGTGCCAGCAGTACACAGGGGGCTGATCAGCCCCAGCATTTT

clone_size: .
j_call: TRBJ1-2
d_call: .
v_call: TRBV5-1
cdr3_aa: CASSLAGGLRGYTF
cdr3_nt: TGCGCCAGCAGCTTGGCTGGGGGACTCAGGGGCTACACCTTC